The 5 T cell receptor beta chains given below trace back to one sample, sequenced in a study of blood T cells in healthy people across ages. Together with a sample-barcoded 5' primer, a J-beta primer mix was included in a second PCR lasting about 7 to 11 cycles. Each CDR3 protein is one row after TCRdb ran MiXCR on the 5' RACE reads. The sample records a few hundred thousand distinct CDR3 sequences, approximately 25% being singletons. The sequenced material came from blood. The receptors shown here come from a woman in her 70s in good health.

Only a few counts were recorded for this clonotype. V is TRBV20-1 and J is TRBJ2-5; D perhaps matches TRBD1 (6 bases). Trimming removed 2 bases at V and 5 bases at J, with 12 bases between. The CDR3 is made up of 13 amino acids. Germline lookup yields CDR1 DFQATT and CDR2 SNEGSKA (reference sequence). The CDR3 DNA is TGCAGTGCTAGATCAGGGGCTTGGGAGACCCAGTACTTC. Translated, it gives CSARSGAWETQYF.

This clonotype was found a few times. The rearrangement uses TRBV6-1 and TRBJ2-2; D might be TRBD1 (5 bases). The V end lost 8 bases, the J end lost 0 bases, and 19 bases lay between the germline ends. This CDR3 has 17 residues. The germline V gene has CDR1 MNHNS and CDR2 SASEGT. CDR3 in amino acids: CASLPFTGPANTGELFF. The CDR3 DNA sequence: TGTGCCAGCCTGCCATTCACAGGACCTGCGAACACCGGGGAGCTGTTTTTT.

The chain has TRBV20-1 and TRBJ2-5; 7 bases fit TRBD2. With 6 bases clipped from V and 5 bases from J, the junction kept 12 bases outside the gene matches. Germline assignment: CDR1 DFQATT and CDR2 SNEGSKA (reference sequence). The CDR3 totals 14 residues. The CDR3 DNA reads TGCAGTGCCGAGAAGAGTGCGGGAGTGGAGACCCAGTACTTC. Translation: CSAEKSAGVETQYF.

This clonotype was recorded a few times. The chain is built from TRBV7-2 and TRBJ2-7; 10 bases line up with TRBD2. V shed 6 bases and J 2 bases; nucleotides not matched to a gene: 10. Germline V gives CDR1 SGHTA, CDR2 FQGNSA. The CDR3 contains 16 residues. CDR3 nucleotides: TGTGCCAGCAGTTTTAGCGGGGGGCCGACGACCTACGAGCAGTACTTC. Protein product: CASSFSGGPTTYEQYF. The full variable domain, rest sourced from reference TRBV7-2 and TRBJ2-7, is GAGVSQSPSNKVTEKGKDVELRCDPISGHTALYWYRQSLGQGLEFLIYFQGNSAPDKSGLPSDRFSAERTGGSVSTLTIQRTQQEDSAVYLCASSFSGGPTTYEQYFGPGTRLTVT.

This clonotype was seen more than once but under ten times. CDR3 residues: CASGPGTGAFINEKLFF. The CDR3 region has the DNA TGTGCTAGTGGTCCCGGGACAGGGGCCTTCATTAATGAAAAACTGTTTTTT. V and J are TRBV12-5 and TRBJ1-4; 10 bases are a match to TRBD1. This CDR3 contains 17 residues. V was clipped by 5 bases and J by 4 bases; unmatched bases: 10. The germline V gene has CDR1 LGHNT and CDR2 FRNRAP.